The clone carrying this T cell receptor (beta chain) was observed a handful of times. The antigen remains undetermined. CDR3 length equals 16 residues. J gave up 1 base and V 2 bases, and 4 bases lay outside the gene matches. Germline CDR1 SEHNR, CDR2 FQNEAQ (reference sequence). The entry originates in a study of T cell responses to AZD1222 COVID-19 vaccine. Study information: The study pooled second doses at about 4 or about 12 weeks.

Study observations and caveats: It should be noted that donors were predominantly white British and more often female, and clonal diversity was possibly underestimated.

TCRdb's table, derived via immunoSEQ multiplex PCR, lists solely in-frame clones and lacks some. This table has about 120,000 clones, about 90% appearing once. Sample: peripheral blood, taken on day 0 of AZD1222 vaccination. The source is an adult in good health. This sequence joins TRBV7-9 and TRBJ1-2, with 10 bases matching TRBD1. The CDR3 region is CASSLTGQGFNYGYTF. Written as DNA, the CDR3 is TGTGCCAGCAGCTTAACGGGACAGGGGTTTAACTATGGCTACACCTTC. Looking up the rest from reference TRBV7-9 and TRBJ1-2 gives the full variable domain: DTGVSQNPRHKITKRGQNVTFRCDPISEHNRLYWYRQTLGQGPEFLTYFQNEAQLEKSRLLSDRFSAERPKGSFSTLEIQRTEQGDSAMYLCASSLTGQGFNYGYTFGSGTRLTVV.